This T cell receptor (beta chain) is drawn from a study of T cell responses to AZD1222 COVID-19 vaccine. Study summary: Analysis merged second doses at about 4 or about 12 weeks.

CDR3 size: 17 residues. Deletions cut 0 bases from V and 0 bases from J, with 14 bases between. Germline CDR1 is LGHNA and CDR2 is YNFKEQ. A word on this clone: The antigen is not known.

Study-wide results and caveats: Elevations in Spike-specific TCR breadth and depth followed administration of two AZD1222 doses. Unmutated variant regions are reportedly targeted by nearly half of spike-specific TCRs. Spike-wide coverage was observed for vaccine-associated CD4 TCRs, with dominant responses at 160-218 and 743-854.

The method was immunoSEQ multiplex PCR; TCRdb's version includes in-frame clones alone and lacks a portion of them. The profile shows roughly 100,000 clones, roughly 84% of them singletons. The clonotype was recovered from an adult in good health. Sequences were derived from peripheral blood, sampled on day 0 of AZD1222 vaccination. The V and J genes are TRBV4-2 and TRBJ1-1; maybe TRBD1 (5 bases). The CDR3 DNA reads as TGTGCCAGCAGCCAAGAATCGCAGGGATCCATGAACACTGAAGCTTTCTTT. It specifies CASSQESQGSMNTEAFF.